The following is a TCR beta chain sequence with its context. CDR1 and CDR2 from the germline V gene are SGHTS and YDEGEE. The CDR3 runs 14 residues. Trimming stripped 1 base from V and 2 bases from J, with 10 bases between. The entry originates in a study of regulatory T cells in long-lasting Graves disease. To make TCR beta libraries, researchers used iRepertoire HTBI primers and Arm-PCR of CDR3 regions. MiXCR, applied by TCRdb to the multiplex PCR reads, yields one record per CDR3 protein. The repertoire has 350,000 to 500,000 distinct CDR3 sequences, 20% to 25% of them found once; the top ten carry over 11%. Time point here: persistent/refractory GD, antithyroid drugs over 5 years with positive TRAb. Construction of the TCR library relied on RNA isolated from PBMCs.

The origin of this receptor is a female donor with Graves disease. This chain links TRBV5-8 with TRBJ2-7; no reliable D call. This specimen consisted of peripheral blood mononuclear cells (PBMCs), obtained when the disease was refractory, from a patient treated with antithyroid drugs. The CDR3 here is CASSLWRLAYEQYF. The CDR3 DNA is TGTGCCAGCAGCTTGTGGCGGCTAGCCTACGAGCAGTACTTC.